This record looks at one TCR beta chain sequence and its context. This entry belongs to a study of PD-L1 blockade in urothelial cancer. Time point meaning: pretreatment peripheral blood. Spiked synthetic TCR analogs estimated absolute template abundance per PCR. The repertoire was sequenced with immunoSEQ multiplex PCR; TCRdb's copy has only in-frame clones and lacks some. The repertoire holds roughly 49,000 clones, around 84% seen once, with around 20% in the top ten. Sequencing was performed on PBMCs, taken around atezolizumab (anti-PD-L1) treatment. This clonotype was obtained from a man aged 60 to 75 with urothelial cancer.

The CDR3 loop is CASSLALSDETQYF. CDR3 bases: TGCGCCAGCAGCTTGGCCCTCAGCGATGAGACCCAGTACTTC. The gene calls are TRBV5-1 and TRBJ2-5; the D is unclear. Per the germline V gene, CDR1 is SGHRS and CDR2 is YFSETQ. Trimming took 0 bases from V and 5 from J, leaving 11 bases between them. This CDR3 is built from 14 residues.